Presented here are 2 T cell receptor beta chains from one specimen sequenced in a study of prognosis after radiotherapy for stage I lung cancer. Amplicons of TCR beta CDR3 were generated from genomic DNA by two-round multiplex PCR. The first PCR round targeted every TRBV and TRBJ gene with specific primers. TCRdb processed the multiplex PCR reads anew with MiXCR; each CDR3 protein has one entry. Here the sample spans around 20,000 distinct CDR3 sequences, around 55% being singletons. The input for sequencing was PBMCs, taken before or after stereotactic body radiation therapy (not recorded which). These receptors all stem from a donor of 50 years or more with non-small cell lung cancer.

This clonotype appeared many times. V and J are TRBV20-1 and TRBJ1-1; TRBD1 agrees at 9 bases. The length of the CDR3 is 14 residues. After removal of 5 bases from V and 4 bases from J, the junction contained 8 bases not matched to a gene. Per the germline V gene, CDR1 is DFQATT and CDR2 is SNEGSKA (reference sequence). The CDR3: CSARGTGRGTEAFF. The DNA of the CDR3 is TGCAGTGCTCGCGGGACAGGGAGAGGCACTGAAGCTTTCTTT.

For this clonotype: An end of the junction does not agree with germline; a read error may underlie this. V usage is TRBV7-9 and J usage is TRBJ1-2; maybe TRBD1 (5 bases). This CDR3 contains 12 residues. Germline V gene sequence: CDR1 SEHNR, CDR2 FQNEAQ (reference sequence). CDR3 DNA: TGTGCCAGCAGCTTTGGGACGTATGGCTGCACCTTC. This encodes CASSFGTYGCTF.